This TCR beta chain was recorded in a study of blood T cell repertoires in COVID-19. In the source study's methods: Nucleated cell counts were estimated from reference gene primer amplification. TCRdb keeps only in-frame clones here, not all; method: immunoSEQ multiplex PCR. V and J calls and clone size are as listed in that table; D and trimming were resolved from the DNA. This sample has tens of thousands of clones; about 91% occur once, and the top ten carry approximately 3.3%. Germline assignment: CDR1 SGHDT and CDR2 YYEEEE. The CDR3 has 16 amino acids. The trim removed 4 bases at V and 6 bases at J, leaving 12 bases unmatched.

The chain joins TRBV5-6 to TRBJ2-3; the match to TRBD1 covers 9 bases. Specimen: peripheral blood. This receptor was taken from a human donor in a cohort sampled during active COVID-19. CDR3 region: CASSAVGQGLKDTQYF. CDR3 in DNA: TGTGCCAGCAGCGCTGTAGGACAGGGGCTAAAGGATACGCAGTATTTT.